These 31 T cell receptor beta chains came from one sample sequenced in a study of OX40 agonist ivuxolimab in advanced cancers. The library came from the immunoSEQ multiplex PCR assay. Here the immuneACCESS table is served through TCRdb, limited to in-frame sequences with V and J called. Missing clones are a known gap in these copies; in checked studies unresolved V genes cover under half, and the rest lacks a known reason. The sample table contains some 86,000 clones; only one count was recorded for around 84% of them. The ten biggest clones cover 6.5% of the sample. The specimen was CD4+ or CD8+ T cells sorted from blood, collected in a trial of the OX40 agonist ivuxolimab. The receptors derive from an adult with an advanced solid tumor such as melanoma, head and neck, liver or kidney cancer.

This rearrangement joins TRBV6-5 to TRBJ2-2; 12 positions match TRBD2. The CDR3 has 15 amino acids. The V and J ends lost 6 bases and 5 bases, in that order; junction bases with no gene match: 4. Germline V gene data show CDR1 as MNHEY and CDR2 as SVGAGI. The CDR3 loop is CASRPGTSGTGELFF. DNA for the CDR3: TGTGCCAGCAGGCCCGGGACTAGCGGGACCGGGGAGCTGTTTTTT.

The V gene is TRBV19, the J gene TRBJ2-7; D remains ambiguous. The CDR3 is 12 residues long. Trimming removed 4 bases at V and 7 bases at J, with 11 bases between. Germline loops: CDR1 LNHDA, CDR2 SQIVND (reference sequence). The CDR3 sequence: CASSKDVREQYF. The DNA of the CDR3 is TGTGCCAGTAGTAAAGATGTCAGGGAGCAGTACTTC.

V gene TRBV7-9 combines with J gene TRBJ2-4; D may be TRBD1 or TRBD2 (6 bases each). This CDR3 comprises 18 residues. The V gene lost 5 bases and the J gene lost 0 bases, with 20 bases spanning the gap. The V gene's germline CDR1 is SEHNR and CDR2 FQNEAQ (reference sequence). The CDR3 coding sequence is TGTGCCAGCAGCCCAGTACCCCCAGGGGAGGAAGCCAAAAACATTCAGTACTTC. Its protein product is CASSPVPPGEEAKNIQYF.

The chain couples TRBV5-1 to TRBJ2-3, with 12 bases aligning to TRBD1. The CDR3 totals 16 residues. Germline CDR1 reads SGHRS; CDR2 reads YFSETQ. V shed 2 bases, J shed 6 bases, and the junction held 7 bases outside the gene matches. The CDR3 reads CASSFQGQGARDTQYF. The CDR3 DNA is TGCGCCAGCAGCTTCCAGGGACAGGGGGCGAGGGATACGCAGTATTTT.

The V gene is TRBV11-2, the J gene TRBJ2-1, with D possibly matching TRBD2 (6 bases). The CDR3 spans 12 residues. Deletions cut 0 bases from V and 15 bases from J, with 12 bases between. The V gene's germline CDR1 is SGHAT and CDR2 FQNNGV. CDR3: CASSLDRGKAFF. CDR3 bases: TGTGCCAGCAGCTTAGATCGGGGGAAAGCGTTCTTC.

This clone turned up a few times. The chain combines TRBV19 with TRBJ1-2, with D tentatively TRBD1 (5 bases). The CDR3 runs to 15 residues. Trimming shortened V by 5 bases and J by 1 base, and 14 bases separated the two germline ends. Per the germline V gene, CDR1 is LNHDA and CDR2 is SQIVND (reference sequence). Here the CDR3 DNA reads TGTGCCAGTAGTTTATCGGGTACAGGTAACTATGGCTACACCTTC. It yields the protein CASSLSGTGNYGYTF.

The chain joins TRBV7-9 to TRBJ1-1, with D possibly being TRBD1 (6 bases). The length of the CDR3 is 15 residues. V lost 1 base, J lost 1 base, and 10 bases lay in between. The germline gives CDR1 SEHNR, CDR2 FQNEAQ (reference sequence). Here the CDR3 DNA reads TGTGCCAGCAGCTTAGGGGACATCCGGAACACTGAAGCTTTCTTT. This gives the protein CASSLGDIRNTEAFF.

This chain links TRBV29-1 with TRBJ2-1; D not certain. Trimming removed 7 bases from V and 9 bases from J, with 10 bases in between. CDR1 is SQVTM, CDR2 ANQGSEA, per germline. There are 10 residues in the CDR3. The CDR3 DNA reads as TGCAGCGCAATAGGCGGTGAGCAGTTCTTC. It specifies CSAIGGEQFF.

The rearrangement uses TRBV18 and TRBJ2-2; the D gene is possibly TRBD1 (5 bases). V was shortened by 2 bases and J by 4 bases, with 23 bases between the two germline ends. Germline V gene lookup returns CDR1 KGHSH and CDR2 LQKENI. The CDR3 has 19 amino acids. This chain's CDR3 is CASSPNGAGHSRGTGELFF. CDR3 nucleotides: TGTGCCAGCTCACCAAATGGGGCAGGCCACTCCCGAGGCACCGGGGAGCTGTTTTTT.

CDR3 coding DNA: TGTGCCAGCAGTGAAGTTCAAAGGACTGAAGCTTTCTTT. Its translation is CASSEVQRTEAFF. This rearrangement joins TRBV6-1 to TRBJ1-1; D is unresolved. CDR1 and CDR2 (germline): MNHNS, SASEGT. V shed 1 base and J shed 5 bases, with 8 bases lying between them. The CDR3 loop spans 13 amino acids.

V gene TRBV11-2 combines with J gene TRBJ2-3; D unresolved. The germline CDR1 and CDR2 sequences are SGHAT and FQNNGV. There are 11 residues in the CDR3. The ends were cut back, 5 bases at V and 8 bases at J, with 8 bases in the middle. The chain's CDR3 is CASSPTGTQYF. The CDR3 DNA is TGTGCCAGCAGCCCCACCGGTACGCAGTATTTT.

This clone was seen a handful of times. The CDR3 protein is CASSQRREPAEAFF. CDR3 sequence (DNA): TGTGCCAGCAGCCAGCGGAGGGAGCCCGCTGAAGCTTTCTTT. This sequence joins TRBV4-2 and TRBJ1-1, with no clear D. Germline CDR1 LGHNA, CDR2 YNFKEQ. The V and J ends lost 3 bases and 6 bases respectively, with 14 bases between them. This CDR3 has 14 residues.

The V and J genes are TRBV4-2 and TRBJ2-7, with TRBD2 identical over 9 bases. Per the germline V gene, CDR1 is LGHNA and CDR2 is YNFKEQ. There are 18 residues in the CDR3. The V gene end was trimmed by 0 bases and the J gene end by 3 bases; junction bases not matched to a gene: 12. The CDR3 spells CASSQDQALAGFFYEQYF. For the CDR3, the DNA is TGTGCCAGCAGCCAAGATCAGGCTCTAGCGGGATTTTTCTACGAGCAGTACTTC.

The J gene is TRBJ1-2, the V gene TRBV5-5; TRBD1 aligns across 9 bases. Looked up from germline, CDR1 is SGHKS and CDR2 is YYEKEE (reference sequence). V dropped 2 bases and J dropped 5; count of bases not matched to a gene: 10. The CDR3 runs 16 residues. CDR3 sequence reads: CASSLVPTGGWYGYTF. The CDR3 nucleotides read TGTGCCAGCAGCTTAGTCCCGACAGGGGGATGGTATGGCTACACCTTC.

V is TRBV7-9 and J is TRBJ2-5; D remains ambiguous. Looked up from germline, CDR1 is SEHNR and CDR2 is FQNEAQ (reference sequence). This CDR3 region has 13 residues. Trimming shortened V by 1 base and J by 5 bases, and 8 bases separated the two germline ends. The CDR3 region is CASSLELGETQYF. DNA of the CDR3: TGTGCCAGCAGCTTAGAATTGGGGGAGACCCAGTACTTC.

This chain connects TRBV5-1 to TRBJ1-2, with D unclear. This CDR3 region has 18 residues. Germline V CDR1 and CDR2: SGHRS, YFSETQ. Trimming left V 0 bases short and J 1 base short, with 19 bases between. Written as DNA, the CDR3 is TGCGCCAGCAGCTTGGTGTTGGGTCTCAACGGGATTAACTATGGCTACACCTTC. Its translation: CASSLVLGLNGINYGYTF.

The chain carries TRBV5-1 and TRBJ1-1, with D perhaps matching TRBD1 (6 bases). The V end was cut by 7 bases, the J end by 1 base, with 20 bases between. This CDR3 is 16 amino acids long. In germline, CDR1 is SGHRS, CDR2 YFSETQ. The DNA of the CDR3 is TGCGCCAGCCAAAGTCGAGGGGGGCGTACGAACACTGAAGCTTTCTTT. This sequence encodes CASQSRGGRTNTEAFF.

Comments on this clone: Its ends do not fully match the called genes, so a read error is possible. The DNA for the CDR3 is TGTGCCAGCAGTTACTCGACAGGAGCCGAGCAGTACTTC. Amino acids: CASSYSTGAEQYF. J is TRBJ2-7 and V is TRBV6-4; weak D call: TRBD1 (6 bases). Germline V gives CDR1 MRHNA, CDR2 SNTAGT. The CDR3 runs 13 residues.

V usage is TRBV18 and J usage is TRBJ1-4; D gene ambiguous. This CDR3 region has 14 residues. CDR1 and CDR2 from the germline V gene are KGHSH and LQKENI. Trimming took 2 bases from V and 4 from J, leaving 8 bases between them. CDR3 region: CASSPGDLNEKLFF. Here the CDR3 DNA reads TGTGCCAGCTCACCAGGAGACCTTAATGAAAAACTGTTTTTT. The whole variable domain, filled in from reference TRBV18 and TRBJ1-4, reads NAGVMQNPRHLVRRRGQEARLRCSPMKGHSHVYWYRQLPEEGLKFMVYLQKENIIDESGMPKERFSAEFPKEGPSILRIQQVVRGDSAAYFCASSPGDLNEKLFFGSGTQLSVL.

The chain recombines TRBV11-2 with TRBJ2-1; 12 bases map to TRBD2. CDR1 is SGHAT and CDR2 is FQNNGV in the germline V gene. The CDR3 runs to 16 residues. V lost 4 bases to trimming and J lost 9 bases; unmatched junction nucleotides: 10. CDR3 coding DNA: TGTGCCAGCAGCTCATCTAGCGGGGGGGGCGGCGGTGAGCAGTTCTTC. Translation: CASSSSSGGGGGEQFF.

The rearrangement links TRBV27 to TRBJ2-2, with TRBD1 as a possible D gene (6 bases). Germline assignment: CDR1 MNHEY and CDR2 SMNVEV (reference sequence). The CDR3 spans 13 residues. The V end was cut by 3 bases, the J end by 9 bases, with 11 bases between. CDR3 sequence: CASSLTGVRELFF. The CDR3 nucleotides are TGTGCCAGCAGTTTGACAGGCGTCCGGGAGCTGTTTTTT.

The chain combines TRBV2 with TRBJ2-5, with 9 positions matching TRBD1. V gave up 7 bases and J gave up 0 bases; unmatched junction bases: 9. Germline V lookup: CDR1 SNHLY, CDR2 FYNNEI. The CDR3 sequence is 16 residues long. The chain's CDR3 is CASNRRDRAYQETQYF. The CDR3 bases are TGTGCCAGCAATAGGAGGGACAGGGCGTACCAAGAGACCCAGTACTTC.

This clone came up many times. The rearrangement joins TRBV5-5 to TRBJ2-1; 9 bases are a match to TRBD1. J was trimmed by 4 bases and V by 4 bases; bases with no gene match: 6. The CDR3 is 15 amino acids. CDR1 SGHKS and CDR2 YYEKEE come from the germline V gene (reference sequence). The CDR3 bases are TGTGCCAGCAGCCTTAGACAGGGGGAGTACAATGAGCAGTTCTTC. This gives the protein CASSLRQGEYNEQFF.

This sequence joins TRBV9 and TRBJ1-3, with TRBD1 as a possible D gene (6 bases). The V end lost 5 bases, the J end lost 3 bases, and 15 bases lay between the germline ends. CDR1 and CDR2 from the germline V gene are SGDLS and YYNGEE. CDR3 size: 15 residues. The CDR3 spells CASSRTGGDGNTIYF. CDR3 coding DNA: TGTGCCAGCAGTCGTACGGGGGGCGATGGAAACACCATATATTTT.

This clone was detected only once. The V gene is TRBV11-2, the J gene TRBJ1-5; no clear D gene. The V end was cut by 0 bases, the J end by 1 base, with 7 bases between. The CDR3 has 15 residues. Germline CDR1 is SGHAT and CDR2 is FQNNGV. DNA for the CDR3: TGTGCCAGCAGCTTAGATGGGTACAGCAATCAGCCCCAGCATTTT. Its protein is CASSLDGYSNQPQHF. Together with reference TRBV11-2 and TRBJ1-5, the CDR3 gives the full variable domain: EAGVAQSPRYKIIEKRQSVAFWCNPISGHATLYWYQQILGQGPKLLIQFQNNGVVDDSQLPKDRFSAERLKGVDSTLKIQPAKLEDSAVYLCASSLDGYSNQPQHFGDGTRLSIL.

The CDR3 region has the DNA TGTGCCAGCAGCTTAGGAGGGTACAGCAATGAGCAGTTCTTC. It codes for CASSLGGYSNEQFF. V and J are TRBV7-8 and TRBJ2-1, with a weak D call TRBD2 (5 bases). Trimming shortened V by 1 base and J by 6 bases, and 10 bases separated the two germline ends. This CDR3 spans 14 amino acids. CDR1 is SGHVS, CDR2 FQNEAQ, per germline.

This chain links TRBV7-2 with TRBJ1-1; TRBD1 might be the D (5 bases). Germline V CDR1 and CDR2: SGHTA, FQGNSA. The CDR3 totals 14 residues. Between the trimmed V and J ends, which lost 1 base and 7 bases, there was a span of 13 bases. The CDR3 loop reads CASSLGVTEFEAFF. The CDR3 nucleotides read TGTGCCAGCAGCTTAGGGGTGACAGAGTTTGAAGCTTTCTTT.

The chain couples TRBV5-8 to TRBJ1-1, with D uncertain. Trimming pared 5 bases from V and 3 bases from J, leaving 8 bases between. This CDR3 is built from 12 residues. CDR1 and CDR2 (germline): SGHTS, YDEGEE. The CDR3 DNA follows: TGTGCCAGCAGTTACAGTTACACTGAAGCTTTCTTT. Its protein is CASSYSYTEAFF.

This chain uses TRBV5-5 with TRBJ1-6; tentative D call: TRBD1 (5 bases). Trimming took off 0 bases at V and 7 bases at J, with 17 bases between the two ends. The length of the CDR3 is 17 residues. Germline V lookup: CDR1 SGHKS, CDR2 YYEKEE (reference sequence). The CDR3 spells CASSLEGSLRPNSPLHF. The CDR3 bases are TGTGCCAGCAGCTTGGAGGGGTCTTTACGGCCGAATTCACCCCTCCACTTT.

The V and J genes are TRBV19 and TRBJ1-1, with TRBD1 identical over 8 bases. The trim removed 7 bases at V and 3 bases at J, leaving 7 bases unmatched. CDR3 length: 14 amino acids. Germline V CDR1 and CDR2: LNHDA, SQIVND (reference sequence). DNA for the CDR3: TGTGCCAGTAAAATGGGACAGGAGCACACTGAAGCTTTCTTT. Its translation is CASKMGQEHTEAFF.

This chain joins TRBV9 and TRBJ2-3; D call uncertain. Germline CDR1 SGDLS, CDR2 YYNGEE. The V gene lost 4 bases and the J gene lost 1 base, with 13 bases spanning the gap. CDR3 length: 15 residues. Here the CDR3 reads CASSTVGGRTDTQYF. DNA for the CDR3: TGTGCCAGCAGCACCGTGGGTGGACGCACAGATACGCAGTATTTT.